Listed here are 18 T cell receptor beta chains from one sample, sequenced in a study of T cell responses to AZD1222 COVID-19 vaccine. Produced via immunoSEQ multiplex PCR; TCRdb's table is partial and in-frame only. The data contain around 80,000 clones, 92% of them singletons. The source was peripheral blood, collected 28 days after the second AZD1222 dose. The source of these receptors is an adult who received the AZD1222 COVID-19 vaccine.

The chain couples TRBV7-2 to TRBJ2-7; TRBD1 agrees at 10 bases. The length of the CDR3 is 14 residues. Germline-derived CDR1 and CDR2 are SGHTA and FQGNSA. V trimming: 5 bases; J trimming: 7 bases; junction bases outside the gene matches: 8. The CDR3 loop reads CASSVDRGNREQYF. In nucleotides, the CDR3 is TGTGCCAGCAGCGTGGACAGGGGGAACAGGGAGCAGTACTTC.

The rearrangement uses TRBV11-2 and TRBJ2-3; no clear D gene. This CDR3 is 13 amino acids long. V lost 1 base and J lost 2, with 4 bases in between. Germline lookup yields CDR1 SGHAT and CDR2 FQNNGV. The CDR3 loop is CASSLAYTDTQYF. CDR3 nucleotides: TGTGCCAGCAGCTTAGCATACACAGATACGCAGTATTTT.

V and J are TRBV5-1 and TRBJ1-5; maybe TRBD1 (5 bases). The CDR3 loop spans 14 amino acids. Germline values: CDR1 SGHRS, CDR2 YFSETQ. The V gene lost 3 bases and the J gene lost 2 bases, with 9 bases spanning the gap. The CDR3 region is CASSSGSGNQPQHF. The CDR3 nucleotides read TGCGCCAGCAGCTCAGGGTCGGGCAATCAGCCCCAGCATTTT. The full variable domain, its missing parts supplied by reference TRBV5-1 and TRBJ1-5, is KAGVTQTPRYLIKTRGQQVTLSCSPISGHRSVSWYQQTPGQGLQFLFEYFSETQRNKGNFPGRFSGRQFSNSRSEMNVSTLELGDSALYLCASSSGSGNQPQHFGDGTRLSIL.

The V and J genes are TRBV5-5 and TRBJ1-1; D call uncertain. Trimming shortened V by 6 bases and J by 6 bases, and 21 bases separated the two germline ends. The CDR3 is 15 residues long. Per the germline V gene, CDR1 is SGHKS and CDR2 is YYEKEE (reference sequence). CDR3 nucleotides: TGTGCCAGCACCCGGGAAGGTGTCAGAACTGCTGAAGCTTTCTTT. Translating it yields CASTREGVRTAEAFF.

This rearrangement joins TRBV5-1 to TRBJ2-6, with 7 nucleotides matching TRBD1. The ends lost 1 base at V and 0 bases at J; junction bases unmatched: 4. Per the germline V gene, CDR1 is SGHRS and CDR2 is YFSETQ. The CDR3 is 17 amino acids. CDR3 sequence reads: CASSLSTGVSGANVLTF. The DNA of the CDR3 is TGCGCCAGCAGCTTGTCAACAGGGGTCTCTGGGGCCAACGTCCTGACTTTC.

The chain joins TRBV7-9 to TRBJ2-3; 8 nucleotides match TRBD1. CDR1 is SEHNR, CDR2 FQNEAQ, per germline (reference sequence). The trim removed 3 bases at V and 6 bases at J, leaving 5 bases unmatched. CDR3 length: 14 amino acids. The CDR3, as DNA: TGTGCCAGCAGCTTCGGGCAGGGGGCGGATACGCAGTATTTT. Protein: CASSFGQGADTQYF.

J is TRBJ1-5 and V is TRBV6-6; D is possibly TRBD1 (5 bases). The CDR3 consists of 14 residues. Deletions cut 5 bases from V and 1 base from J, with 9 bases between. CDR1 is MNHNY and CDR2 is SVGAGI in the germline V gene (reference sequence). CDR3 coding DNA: TGTGCCAGCAGTCAGACAGACAGCAATCAGCCCCAGCATTTT. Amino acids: CASSQTDSNQPQHF.

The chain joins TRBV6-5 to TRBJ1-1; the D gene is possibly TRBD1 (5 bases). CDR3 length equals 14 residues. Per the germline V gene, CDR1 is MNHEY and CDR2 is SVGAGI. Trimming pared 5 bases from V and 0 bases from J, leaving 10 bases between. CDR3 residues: CASSMGRMNTEAFF. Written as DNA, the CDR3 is TGTGCCAGCAGTATGGGACGGATGAACACTGAAGCTTTCTTT.

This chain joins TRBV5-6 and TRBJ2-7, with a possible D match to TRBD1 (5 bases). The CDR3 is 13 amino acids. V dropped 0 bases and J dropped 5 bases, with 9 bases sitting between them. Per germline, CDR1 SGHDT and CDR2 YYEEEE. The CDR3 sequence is CASSLAVQDEQYF. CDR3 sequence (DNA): TGTGCCAGCAGCTTGGCCGTACAGGACGAGCAGTACTTC.

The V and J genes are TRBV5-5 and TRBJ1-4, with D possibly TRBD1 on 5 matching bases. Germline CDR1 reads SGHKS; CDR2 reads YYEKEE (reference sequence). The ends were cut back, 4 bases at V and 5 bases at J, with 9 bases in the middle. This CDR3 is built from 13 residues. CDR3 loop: CASSGAVNEKLFF. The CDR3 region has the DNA TGTGCCAGCAGCGGGGCCGTGAATGAAAAACTGTTTTTT.

The CDR3 spells CASSLDPNYGYTF. CDR3 coding DNA: TGCGCCAGCAGCTTGGATCCTAACTATGGCTACACCTTC. The chain carries TRBV5-1 and TRBJ1-2; D unclear. The germline V gene encodes CDR1 SGHRS and CDR2 YFSETQ. The CDR3 runs 13 residues. Trimming took 0 bases from V and 0 from J, leaving 3 bases between them.

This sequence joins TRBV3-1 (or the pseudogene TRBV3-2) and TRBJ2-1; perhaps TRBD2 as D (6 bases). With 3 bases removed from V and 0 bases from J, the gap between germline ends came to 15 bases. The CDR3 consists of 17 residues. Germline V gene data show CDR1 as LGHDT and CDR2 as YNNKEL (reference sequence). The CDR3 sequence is CASSQALPGVSYNEQFF. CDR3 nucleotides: TGTGCCAGCAGCCAGGCTCTACCGGGGGTCTCCTACAATGAGCAGTTCTTC.

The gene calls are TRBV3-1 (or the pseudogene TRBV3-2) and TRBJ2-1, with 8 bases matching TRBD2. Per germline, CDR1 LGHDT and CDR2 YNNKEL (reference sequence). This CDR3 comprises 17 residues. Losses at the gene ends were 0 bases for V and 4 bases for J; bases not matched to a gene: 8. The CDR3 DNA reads TGTGCCAGCAGCCAAGACGGGGAGGGACTAGGGTACAATGAGCAGTTCTTC. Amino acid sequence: CASSQDGEGLGYNEQFF.

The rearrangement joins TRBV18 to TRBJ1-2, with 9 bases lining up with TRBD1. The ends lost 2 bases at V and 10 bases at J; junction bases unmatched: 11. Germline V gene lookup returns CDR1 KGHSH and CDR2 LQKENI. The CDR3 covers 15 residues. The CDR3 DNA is TGTGCCAGCTCACCAACCCACTCCGGGACAGGGATCTACACCTTC. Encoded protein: CASSPTHSGTGIYTF.

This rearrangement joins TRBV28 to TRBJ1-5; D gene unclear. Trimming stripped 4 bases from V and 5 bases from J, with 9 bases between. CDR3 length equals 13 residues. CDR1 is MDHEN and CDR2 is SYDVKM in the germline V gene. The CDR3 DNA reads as TGTGCCAGCAGTTCCTACAGATATCAGCCCCAGCATTTT. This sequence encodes CASSSYRYQPQHF.

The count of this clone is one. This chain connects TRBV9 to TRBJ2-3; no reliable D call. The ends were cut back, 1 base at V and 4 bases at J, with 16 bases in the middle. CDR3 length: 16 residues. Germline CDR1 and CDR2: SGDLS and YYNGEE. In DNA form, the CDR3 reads TGTGCCAGCAGCGTAATCCAAAGGCCCCCGGCAGATACGCAGTATTTT. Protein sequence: CASSVIQRPPADTQYF.

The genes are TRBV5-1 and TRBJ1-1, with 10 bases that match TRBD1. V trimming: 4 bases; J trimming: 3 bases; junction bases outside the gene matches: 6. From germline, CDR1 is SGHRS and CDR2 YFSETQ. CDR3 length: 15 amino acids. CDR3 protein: CASSPGTGEDTEAFF. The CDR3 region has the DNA TGCGCCAGCAGCCCAGGGACAGGGGAGGACACTGAAGCTTTCTTT.

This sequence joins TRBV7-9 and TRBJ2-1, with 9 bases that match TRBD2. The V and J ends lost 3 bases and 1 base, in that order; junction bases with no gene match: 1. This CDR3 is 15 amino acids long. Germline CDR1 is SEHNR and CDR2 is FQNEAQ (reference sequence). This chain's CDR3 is CASSLLAGSYNEQFF. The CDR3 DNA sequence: TGTGCCAGCAGCTTGCTAGCGGGGTCCTACAATGAGCAGTTCTTC. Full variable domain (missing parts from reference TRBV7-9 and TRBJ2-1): DTGVSQNPRHKITKRGQNVTFRCDPISEHNRLYWYRQTLGQGPEFLTYFQNEAQLEKSRLLSDRFSAERPKGSFSTLEIQRTEQGDSAMYLCASSLLAGSYNEQFFGPGTRLTVL.